Listed below are T cell receptor beta chains from one sample, sequenced in a study of OX40 agonist ivuxolimab in advanced cancers. TCRdb's table, derived via immunoSEQ multiplex PCR, lists solely in-frame clones and lacks some. The sample holds 9,000 to 10,000 clones, 70% seen once. This material consisted of CD4+ or CD8+ T cells sorted from blood, taken in a trial of the OX40 agonist ivuxolimab. Receptors originate from an adult with an advanced solid tumor such as melanoma, head and neck, liver or kidney cancer. Both conserved end residues are part of each CDR3. D genes are given only for firm matches. Clone size is shown for a subset of rows, as once, few, many or a class of expanded clone.

clone_size j_call d_call v_call cdr3_aa cdr3_nt
. TRBJ2-1 . TRBV27 CASSLGIYNEQFF TGTGCCAGCAGTTTAGGGATCTACAATGAGCAGTTCTTC
. TRBJ2-1 . TRBV27 CASSLWGRENEQFF TGTGCCAGCAGTTTATGGGGCAGGGAGAATGAGCAGTTCTTC
. TRBJ2-1 . TRBV5-1 CASSLERDNEQFF TGCGCCAGCAGCTTGGAAAGGGACAATGAGCAGTTCTTC
. TRBJ1-1 . TRBV19 CASSPGVSEAFF TGTGCCAGTAGTCCAGGTGTGAGCGAAGCTTTCTTT
. TRBJ2-3 . TRBV4-1 CASSQVYGQLGTQYF TGCGCCAGCAGCCAGGTCTATGGACAGCTAGGGACGCAGTATTTT
. TRBJ2-1 . TRBV10-3 CAISDVTGNEQFF TGTGCCATCAGTGATGTAACAGGAAATGAGCAGTTCTTC
. TRBJ2-1 . TRBV7-8 CASSLELNYNEQFF TGTGCCAGCAGCCTAGAGTTGAACTACAATGAGCAGTTCTTC
. TRBJ1-5 TRBD1 TRBV10-3 CASSYRDSYQPQHF TGTGCCAGCAGTTACCGGGACAGTTATCAGCCCCAGCATTTT
. TRBJ1-4 TRBD1 TRBV19 CASSMPGQGPPNEKLFF TGTGCCAGTAGTATGCCGGGACAGGGGCCACCTAATGAAAAACTGTTTTTT
. TRBJ1-1 . TRBV2 CASSEAGTEAFF TGTGCCAGCAGTGAAGCCGGGACTGAAGCTTTCTTT
. TRBJ1-2 . TRBV11-2 CASSSTGYGYTF TGTGCCAGCAGCTCGACAGGCTATGGCTACACCTTC
few TRBJ1-5 TRBD1 TRBV28 CASSYLRDRVEPQHF TGTGCCAGCAGTTATCTCCGGGACAGGGTAGAGCCCCAGCATTTT
. TRBJ2-5 TRBD1 TRBV28 CASSSHRGEETQYF TGTGCCAGCAGTTCCCACAGGGGCGAAGAGACCCAGTACTTC
. TRBJ1-2 . TRBV5-5 CASSTFEGNYGYTF TGTGCCAGCAGCACTTTCGAGGGAAACTATGGCTACACCTTC
few TRBJ1-5 . TRBV5-4 CASTWGGAGPQHF TGTGCCAGCACTTGGGGAGGGGCGGGCCCCCAGCATTTT
. TRBJ2-5 . TRBV5-1 CASTPSPGAEQYF TGCGCCAGCACCCCGTCGCCGGGGGCAGAGCAGTACTTC
. TRBJ1-6 . TRBV19 CASSIVDGPNSPLHF TGTGCCAGTAGTATAGTTGACGGGCCCAATTCACCCCTCCACTTT
. TRBJ2-1 . TRBV4-1 CASSPPGGVGDEQFF TGCGCCAGCAGTCCCCCAGGGGGGGTTGGCGATGAGCAGTTCTTC
. TRBJ1-5 TRBD1 TRBV6-1 CASSEEPGTAQPQHF TGTGCCAGCAGTGAGGAACCCGGGACAGCTCAGCCCCAGCATTTT
once TRBJ2-7 . TRBV5-1 CASSSRQAFYEQYF TGCGCCAGCAGCTCTCGACAGGCCTTCTACGAGCAGTACTTC
. TRBJ2-3 TRBD1 TRBV6-5 CASSYSGQGSDTQYF TGTGCCAGCAGTTACTCGGGACAGGGGTCAGATACGCAGTATTTT
once TRBJ1-6 . TRBV7-6 CASSTKPGGDSPLHF TGTGCCAGCAGCACCAAACCGGGGGGGGATTCACCCCTCCACTTT
. TRBJ2-5 . TRBV2 CASSVASNQETQYF TGTGCCAGCAGTGTGGCGAGTAACCAAGAGACCCAGTACTTC
. TRBJ2-3 TRBD2 TRBV28 CASSSAGDGTDTQYF TGTGCCAGCAGTTCAGCGGGAGACGGGACAGATACGCAGTATTTT
. TRBJ2-5 TRBD2 TRBV4-2 CASSLTSGTETQYF TGTGCCAGCAGCCTAACTAGCGGGACTGAGACCCAGTACTTC
few TRBJ1-1 . TRBV7-9 CASSLGGAPAFF TGTGCCAGCAGCTTAGGAGGGGCCCCAGCTTTCTTT
. TRBJ1-2 . TRBV2 CASSEVAGRDGYTF TGTGCCAGCAGTGAAGTGGCCGGGAGGGATGGCTACACCTTC
once TRBJ2-7 . TRBV19 CASSIGPSVVNEQYF TGTGCCAGTAGTATAGGGCCCTCCGTCGTCAACGAGCAGTACTTC
medium-sized TRBJ1-2 . TRBV2 CASTPMGGYTF TGTGCCAGCACGCCAATGGGTGGCTACACCTTC
. TRBJ2-7 . TRBV28 CASLSPGGHPYEQYF TGTGCCAGCCTTAGCCCGGGCGGCCATCCCTACGAGCAGTACTTC
few TRBJ2-2 . TRBV18 CASSPGTANTGELFF TGTGCCAGCTCCCCAGGGACGGCTAACACCGGGGAGCTGTTTTTT
. TRBJ1-5 . TRBV27 CASSLSRGTEAQHF TGTGCCAGCAGTTTATCGAGGGGGACCGAAGCCCAGCATTTT
few TRBJ1-4 . TRBV2 CASIRERDRNEKLFF TGTGCCAGCATTCGGGAACGGGATCGGAATGAAAAACTGTTTTTT
. TRBJ2-7 . TRBV19 CASSIILRDYEQYF TGTGCCAGTAGTATTATTCTCCGAGACTACGAGCAGTACTTC
once TRBJ2-7 TRBD2 TRBV11-2 CASSRTSGRAGEQYF TGTGCCAGCAGCCGGACTAGCGGGAGGGCCGGTGAGCAGTACTTC
. TRBJ1-2 TRBD1 TRBV2 CASSKTGEVRGYTF TGTGCCAGCAGCAAGACAGGGGAGGTTAGGGGCTACACCTTC
. TRBJ2-5 . TRBV28 CASSLLSDSQETQYF TGTGCCAGCAGTTTACTTTCGGACTCCCAAGAGACCCAGTACTTC
once TRBJ2-7 TRBD1 TRBV2 CASSEAGAGTGAILFSYEQYF TGTGCCAGCAGTGAAGCGGGAGCAGGGACAGGGGCGATACTATTCTCCTACGAGCAGTACTTC
. TRBJ2-2 . TRBV21-1 CASSPRLAGNTGELFF TGTGCCAGCAGCCCCCGACTAGCGGGGAACACCGGGGAGCTGTTTTTT
. TRBJ2-1 . TRBV27 CASTSGVGVSYNEQFF TGTGCCAGCACCTCCGGAGTCGGGGTTTCCTACAATGAGCAGTTCTTC
. TRBJ2-1 . TRBV20-1 CSARINEQFF TGCAGTGCTAGAATCAATGAGCAGTTCTTC